This T cell receptor beta chain was sequenced in a study of CD8+CD57+ T cells in acquired aplastic anemia. Study context: Yields of DNA that came from sorted CD4+ and CD8+ cells averaged about 3.4 ug.

General study findings and limits: Patients and controls were found to share twenty-nine CD8+ CDR3 sequences. CD8+ Simpson's diversity in patients was not significantly different from that in controls.

In the case of this clonotype: Its antigen is not known.

Patients who underwent sequencing had shown CD8+CD57+ cell expansion by flow cytometry. Blood samples were obtained from patients who had received no prior therapy. The use of genomic DNA as template underpinned the TCR beta VDJ and CDR3 profiling. TCRdb itself ran the reads through MiXCR, one entry per CDR3 protein. The sample carries 150,000 to 180,000 distinct CDR3 sequences, 40% to 65% recorded once. This CDR3 spans 16 amino acids. V gave up 2 bases and J gave up 6 bases, with 16 bases separating them. The germline V gene encodes CDR1 WSHSY and CDR2 SAAADI. The source material was sorted CD4+, CD8+, or CD8+CD57+ T cells (not recorded which) from PBMCs. The V gene is TRBV10-2, the J gene TRBJ2-2; possibly TRBD1 or TRBD2 for D (5 bases each). This clonotype was obtained from a human donor with aplastic anemia. Here the CDR3 DNA reads TGCGCCAGCAGTGAGGGGGGTCAGGGAGTCGCCGGGGAGCTGTTTTTT. Protein product: CASSEGGQGVAGELFF.